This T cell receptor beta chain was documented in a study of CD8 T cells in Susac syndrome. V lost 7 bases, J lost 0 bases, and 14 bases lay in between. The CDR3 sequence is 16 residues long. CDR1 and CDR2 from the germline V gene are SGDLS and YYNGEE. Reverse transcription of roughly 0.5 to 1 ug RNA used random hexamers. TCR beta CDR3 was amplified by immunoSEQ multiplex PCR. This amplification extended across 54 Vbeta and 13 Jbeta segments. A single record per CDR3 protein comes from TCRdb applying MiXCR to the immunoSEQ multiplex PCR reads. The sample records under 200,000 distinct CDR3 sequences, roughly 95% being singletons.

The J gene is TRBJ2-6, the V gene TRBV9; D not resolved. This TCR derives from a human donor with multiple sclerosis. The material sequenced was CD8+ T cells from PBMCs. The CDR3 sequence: CASHGRTTSGANVLTF. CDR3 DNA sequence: TGTGCCAGCCACGGACGTACAACCTCTGGGGCCAACGTCCTGACTTTC.